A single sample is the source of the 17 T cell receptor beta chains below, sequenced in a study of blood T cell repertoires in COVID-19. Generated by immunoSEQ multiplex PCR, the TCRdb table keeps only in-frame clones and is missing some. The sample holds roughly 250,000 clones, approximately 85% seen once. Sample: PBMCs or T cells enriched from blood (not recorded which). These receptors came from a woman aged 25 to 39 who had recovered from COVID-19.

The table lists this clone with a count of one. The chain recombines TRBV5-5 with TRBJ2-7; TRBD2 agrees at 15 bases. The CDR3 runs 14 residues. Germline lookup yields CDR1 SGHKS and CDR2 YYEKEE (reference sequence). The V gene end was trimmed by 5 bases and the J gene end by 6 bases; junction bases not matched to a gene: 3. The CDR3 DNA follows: TGTGCCAGCAGACGGACTAGCGGGAGGGTCGAGCAGTACTTC. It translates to CASRRTSGRVEQYF.

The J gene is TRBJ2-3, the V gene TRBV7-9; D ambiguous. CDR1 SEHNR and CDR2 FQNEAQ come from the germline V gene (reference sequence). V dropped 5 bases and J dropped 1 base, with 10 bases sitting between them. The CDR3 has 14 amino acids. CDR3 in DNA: TGTGCCAGCAGCCTCGATCGAGGCACAGATACGCAGTATTTT. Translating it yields CASSLDRGTDTQYF.

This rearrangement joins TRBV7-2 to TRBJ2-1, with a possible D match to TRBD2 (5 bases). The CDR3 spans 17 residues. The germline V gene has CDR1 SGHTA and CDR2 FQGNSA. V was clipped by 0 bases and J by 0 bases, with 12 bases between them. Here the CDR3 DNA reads TGTGCCAGCAGCTTAGCGCCCGCTAGCCTCTCCTACAATGAGCAGTTCTTC. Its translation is CASSLAPASLSYNEQFF.

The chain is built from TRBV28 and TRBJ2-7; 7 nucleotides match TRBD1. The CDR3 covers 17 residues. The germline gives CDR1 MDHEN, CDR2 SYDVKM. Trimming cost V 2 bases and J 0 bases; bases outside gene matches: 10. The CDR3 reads CASSLKFRGPSSYEQYF. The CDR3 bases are TGTGCCAGCAGTTTAAAATTTAGGGGGCCAAGCTCCTACGAGCAGTACTTC.

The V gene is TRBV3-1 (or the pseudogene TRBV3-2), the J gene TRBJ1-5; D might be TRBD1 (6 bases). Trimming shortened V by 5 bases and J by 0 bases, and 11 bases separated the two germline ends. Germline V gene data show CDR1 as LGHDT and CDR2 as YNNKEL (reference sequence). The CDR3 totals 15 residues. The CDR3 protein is CASSAQGNSNQPQHF. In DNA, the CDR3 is TGTGCCAGCAGCGCACAGGGAAATAGCAATCAGCCCCAGCATTTT.

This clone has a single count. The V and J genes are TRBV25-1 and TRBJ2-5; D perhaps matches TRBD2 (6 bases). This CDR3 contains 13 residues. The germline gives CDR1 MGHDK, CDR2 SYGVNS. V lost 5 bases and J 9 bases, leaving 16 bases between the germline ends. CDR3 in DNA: TGTGCCAGCAGTTCCGACGGGGGTTCGGCCCAGTACTTC. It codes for CASSSDGGSAQYF. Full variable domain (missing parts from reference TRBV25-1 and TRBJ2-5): EADIYQTPRYLVIGTGKKITLECSQTMGHDKMYWYQQDPGMELHLIHYSYGVNSTEKGDLSSESTVSRIRTEHFPLTLESARPSHTSQYLCASSSDGGSAQYFGPGTRLLVL.

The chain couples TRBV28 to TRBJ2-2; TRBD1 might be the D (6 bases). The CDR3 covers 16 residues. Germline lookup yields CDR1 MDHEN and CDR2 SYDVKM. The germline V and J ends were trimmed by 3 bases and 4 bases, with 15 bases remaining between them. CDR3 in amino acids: CASSFSPGHGTGELFF. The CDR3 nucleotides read TGTGCCAGCAGTTTCAGTCCGGGACACGGCACCGGGGAGCTGTTTTTT.

The CDR3 is CASSYSGTQYF. For the CDR3, the DNA is TGTGCCAGCAGTTACAGCGGGACCCAGTACTTC. The chain joins TRBV6-5 to TRBJ2-5; TRBD2 is a possible D gene (5 bases). V gave up 2 bases and J gave up 7 bases, with 5 bases separating them. Germline V gives CDR1 MNHEY, CDR2 SVGAGI. The CDR3 loop spans 11 amino acids.

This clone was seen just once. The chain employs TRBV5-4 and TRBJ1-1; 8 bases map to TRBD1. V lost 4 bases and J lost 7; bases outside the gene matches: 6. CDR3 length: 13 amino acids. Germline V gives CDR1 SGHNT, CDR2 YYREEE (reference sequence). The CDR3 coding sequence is TGTGCCAGCAGCAGAGGGACAGGCCTTGAAGCTTTCTTT. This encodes CASSRGTGLEAFF.

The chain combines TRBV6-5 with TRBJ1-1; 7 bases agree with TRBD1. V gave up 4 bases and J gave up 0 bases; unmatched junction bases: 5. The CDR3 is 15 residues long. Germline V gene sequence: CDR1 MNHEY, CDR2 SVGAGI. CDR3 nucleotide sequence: TGTGCCAGCAGTTTTAGACAGGGAATGAACACTGAAGCTTTCTTT. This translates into CASSFRQGMNTEAFF.

The CDR3 protein is CASSLTGLRSSEQYF. The CDR3 DNA follows: TGTGCCAGCAGCCTGACAGGGCTCAGGTCATCCGAGCAGTACTTC. The chain couples TRBV5-4 to TRBJ2-7; the match to TRBD1 covers 7 bases. Germline CDR1 reads SGHNT; CDR2 reads YYREEE (reference sequence). V gave up 4 bases and J gave up 6 bases; unmatched junction bases: 13. This CDR3 has 15 residues.

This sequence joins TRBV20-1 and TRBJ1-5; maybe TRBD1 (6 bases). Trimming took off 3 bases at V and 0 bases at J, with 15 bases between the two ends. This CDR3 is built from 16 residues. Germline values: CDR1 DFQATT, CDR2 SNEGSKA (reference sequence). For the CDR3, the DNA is TGCAGTGCTAGTGTTCATAGACAGGATAGCAATCAGCCCCAGCATTTT. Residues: CSASVHRQDSNQPQHF.

CDR3 sequence: CASQSPTGGYGYTF. CDR3 in DNA: TGTGCCAGCCAGAGCCCAACAGGGGGCTATGGCTACACCTTC. This chain links TRBV28 with TRBJ1-2, with TRBD1 identical over 8 bases. Per germline, CDR1 MDHEN and CDR2 SYDVKM. J lost 4 bases, V lost 8 bases, and 9 bases had no gene match. This CDR3 has 14 amino acids.

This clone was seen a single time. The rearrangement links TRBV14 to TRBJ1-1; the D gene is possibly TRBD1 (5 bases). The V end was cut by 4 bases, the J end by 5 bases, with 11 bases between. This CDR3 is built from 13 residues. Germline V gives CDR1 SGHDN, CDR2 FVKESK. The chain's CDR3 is CASSLYKGTEAFF. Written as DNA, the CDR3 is TGTGCCAGCAGCCTATATAAGGGGACTGAAGCTTTCTTT.

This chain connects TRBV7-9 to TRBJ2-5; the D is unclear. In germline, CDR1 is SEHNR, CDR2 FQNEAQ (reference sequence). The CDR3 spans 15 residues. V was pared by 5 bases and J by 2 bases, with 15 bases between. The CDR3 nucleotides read TGTGCCAGCAGCCCCGCCTGGCCGAAACAAGAGACCCAGTACTTC. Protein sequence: CASSPAWPKQETQYF.

As DNA, the CDR3 is TGTGCCAGCAGCGTAGAAGCGGGGACAGGGGTTGCAGATACGCAGTATTTT. Translated, it gives CASSVEAGTGVADTQYF. The chain combines TRBV9 with TRBJ2-3, with 10 bases that match TRBD1. V was pared by 0 bases and J by 4 bases, with 8 bases of the junction left unmatched. The CDR3 is 17 residues long. The germline gives CDR1 SGDLS, CDR2 YYNGEE.

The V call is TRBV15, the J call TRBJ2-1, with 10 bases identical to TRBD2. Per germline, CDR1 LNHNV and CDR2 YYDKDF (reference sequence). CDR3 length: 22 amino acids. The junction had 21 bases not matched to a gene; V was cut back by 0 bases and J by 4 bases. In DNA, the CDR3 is TGTGCCACCAGCAGAGATGGCGGATTGTTAGCGGGGGGCTCTTATGGTTACAATGAGCAGTTCTTC. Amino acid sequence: CATSRDGGLLAGGSYGYNEQFF.